The rows below give T cell receptor beta chains drawn from one sample of a study of spatial heterogeneity in lung cancer. TCRdb processed the 5' RACE reads anew with MiXCR; each CDR3 protein has one entry. In the table there are under 150,000 distinct CDR3 sequences, less than 15% of which are singletons. Source: PBMCs, taken at follow-up. The receptor set was obtained from a male donor with early-stage non-small cell lung cancer. CDR3s include the opening cysteine and the closing phenylalanine or tryptophan.

CASSPDLLAKYF	TRBV18	TRBJ2-5
CASSLSRGIVYEQYF	TRBV7-2	TRBJ2-7
CATSDFGIPYNSPLHF	TRBV28	TRBJ1-6
CASSLLTSGRTDTQYF	TRBV5-1	TRBJ2-3
CASSLGPSLGYNEQFF	TRBV5-1	TRBJ2-1
CASSLVAGAYEQYF	TRBV5-6	TRBJ2-7
CASSSGGPAGTQYF	TRBV7-8	TRBJ2-5
CSARGTRDYEQYF	TRBV20-1	TRBJ2-7
CASSSLAYGEKLFF	TRBV7-8	TRBJ1-4
CASSFRTGGNTGELFF	TRBV5-1	TRBJ2-2
CATSRERGASSYEQYF	TRBV15	TRBJ2-7
CASSLVGTAPNYGYTF	TRBV11-2	TRBJ1-2
CSARDWGEGNQPQHF	TRBV20-1	TRBJ1-5
CSAPRPRVPGGELFF	TRBV20-1	TRBJ2-2
CASTPWAGTYEQYF	TRBV6-2/TRBV6-3	TRBJ2-7
CASSARQTVNTEAFF	TRBV3-1	TRBJ1-1
CASSQALGTGPPWQYF	TRBV14	TRBJ2-5
CASSRPPEF	TRBV6-2/TRBV6-3	TRBJ1-1
CASSPRGRGDTEAFF	TRBV28	TRBJ1-1
CAISEGGQYTGANVLTF	TRBV10-3	TRBJ2-6
CASSLSTAVGQETQYF	TRBV28	TRBJ2-5
CASSPGWDNSPLHF	TRBV12-3/TRBV12-4	TRBJ1-6
CSARDRPNEQFF	TRBV20-1	TRBJ2-1
CASGPGYNEQFF	TRBV19	TRBJ2-1
CSVEDRQEFNTEAFF	TRBV29-1	TRBJ1-1
CASSLGGQGARETQYF	TRBV28	TRBJ2-5
CSAKSGDSYEQYF	TRBV20-1	TRBJ2-7
CASSQPEPGRRSYEQYF	TRBV6-6	TRBJ2-7
CASRALGLAYEQYF	TRBV6-1	TRBJ2-7
CASSPTGAGGQETQYF	TRBV19	TRBJ2-5